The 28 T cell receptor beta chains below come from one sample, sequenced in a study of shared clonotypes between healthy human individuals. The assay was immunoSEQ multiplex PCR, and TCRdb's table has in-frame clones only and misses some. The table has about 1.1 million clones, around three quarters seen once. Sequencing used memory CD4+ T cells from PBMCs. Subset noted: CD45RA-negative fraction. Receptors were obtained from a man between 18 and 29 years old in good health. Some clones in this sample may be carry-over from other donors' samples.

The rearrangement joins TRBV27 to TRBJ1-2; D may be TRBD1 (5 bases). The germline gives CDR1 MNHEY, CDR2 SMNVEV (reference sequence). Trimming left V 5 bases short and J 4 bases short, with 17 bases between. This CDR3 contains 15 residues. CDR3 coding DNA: TGTGCCAGCAGTACCGGAGGGATAGGGGCCTATGGCTACACCTTC. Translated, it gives CASSTGGIGAYGYTF.

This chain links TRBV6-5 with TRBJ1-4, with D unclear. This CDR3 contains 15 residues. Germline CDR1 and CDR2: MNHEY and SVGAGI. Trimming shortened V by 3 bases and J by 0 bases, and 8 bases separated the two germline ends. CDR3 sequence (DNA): TGTGCCAGCAGTTATACACCTGCAACTAATGAAAAACTGTTTTTT. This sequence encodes CASSYTPATNEKLFF.

CDR3: CASSYSATQETQYF. The CDR3 DNA is TGTGCCAGCAGTTACTCGGCCACCCAAGAGACCCAGTACTTC. The rearrangement links TRBV6-5 to TRBJ2-5; D is ambiguous. Between the trimmed V and J ends, which lost 0 bases and 1 base, there was a span of 6 bases. CDR1 and CDR2 (germline): MNHEY, SVGAGI. CDR3 length: 14 amino acids.

DNA of the CDR3: TGCGCCAGCAGCTTGGCCGGACAGAACACCGGGGAGCTGTTTTTT. Translating it yields CASSLAGQNTGELFF. The genes are TRBV5-1 and TRBJ2-2, with D possibly being TRBD1 (5 bases). The CDR3 is 15 amino acids. Trimming took off 0 bases at V and 1 base at J, with 7 bases between the two ends. The germline gives CDR1 SGHRS, CDR2 YFSETQ. Supplemented by reference TRBV5-1 and TRBJ2-2, the full variable domain reads KAGVTQTPRYLIKTRGQQVTLSCSPISGHRSVSWYQQTPGQGLQFLFEYFSETQRNKGNFPGRFSGRQFSNSRSEMNVSTLELGDSALYLCASSLAGQNTGELFFGEGSRLTVL.

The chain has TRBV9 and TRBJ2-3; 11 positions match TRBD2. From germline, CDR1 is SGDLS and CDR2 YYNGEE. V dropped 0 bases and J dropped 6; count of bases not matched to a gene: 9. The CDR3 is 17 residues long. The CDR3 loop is CASSVGQGLAGVDTQYF. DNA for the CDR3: TGTGCCAGCAGCGTAGGCCAAGGACTAGCGGGTGTGGATACGCAGTATTTT.

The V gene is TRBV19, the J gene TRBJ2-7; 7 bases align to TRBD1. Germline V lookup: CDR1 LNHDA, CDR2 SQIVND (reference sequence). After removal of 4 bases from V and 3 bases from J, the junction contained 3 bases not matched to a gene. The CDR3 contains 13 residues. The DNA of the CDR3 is TGTGCCAGTAGTAGTCCAGGGGGCTACGAGCAGTACTTC. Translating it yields CASSSPGGYEQYF. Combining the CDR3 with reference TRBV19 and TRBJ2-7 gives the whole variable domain DGGITQSPKYLFRKEGQNVTLSCEQNLNHDAMYWYRQDPGQGLRLIYYSQIVNDFQKGDIAEGYSVSREKKESFPLTVTSAQKNPTAFYLCASSSPGGYEQYFGPGTRLTVT.

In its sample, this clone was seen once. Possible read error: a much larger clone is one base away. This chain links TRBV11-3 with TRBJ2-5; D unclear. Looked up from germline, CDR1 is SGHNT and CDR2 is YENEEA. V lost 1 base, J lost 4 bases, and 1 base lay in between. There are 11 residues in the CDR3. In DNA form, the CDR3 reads TGTGCCAGCAGCTTAGGAGAGACCCAGTACTTC. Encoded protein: CASSLGETQYF.

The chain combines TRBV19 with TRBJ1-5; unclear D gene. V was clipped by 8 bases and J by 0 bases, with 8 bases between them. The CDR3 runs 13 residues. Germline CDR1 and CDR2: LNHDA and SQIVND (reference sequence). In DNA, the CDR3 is TGTGCCAGTCGGAGGTCTAGCAATCAGCCCCAGCATTTT. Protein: CASRRSSNQPQHF.

CDR3 in amino acids: CATSSRWQPPQHF. The DNA of the CDR3 is TGTGCCACCAGCAGTCGGTGGCAACCGCCCCAGCATTTT. V usage is TRBV15 and J usage is TRBJ1-5, with unresolved D. From germline, CDR1 is LNHNV and CDR2 YYDKDF (reference sequence). The CDR3 totals 13 residues. The ends were cut back, 3 bases at V and 9 bases at J, with 12 bases in the middle. The full variable domain, its missing parts supplied by reference TRBV15 and TRBJ1-5, is DAMVIQNPRYQVTQFGKPVTLSCSQTLNHNVMYWYQQKSSQAPKLLFHYYDKDFNNEADTPDNFQSRRPNTSFCFLDIRSPGLGDTAMYLCATSSRWQPPQHFGDGTRLSIL.

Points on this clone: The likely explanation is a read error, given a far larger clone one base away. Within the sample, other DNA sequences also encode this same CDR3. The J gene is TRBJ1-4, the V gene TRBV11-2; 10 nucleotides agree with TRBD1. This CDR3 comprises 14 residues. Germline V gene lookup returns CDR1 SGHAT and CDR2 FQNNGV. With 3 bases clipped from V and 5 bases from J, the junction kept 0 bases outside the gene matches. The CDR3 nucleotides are TGTGCCAGCAGCTTGGGACAGGGGAATGAAAAACTGTTTTTT. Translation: CASSLGQGNEKLFF.

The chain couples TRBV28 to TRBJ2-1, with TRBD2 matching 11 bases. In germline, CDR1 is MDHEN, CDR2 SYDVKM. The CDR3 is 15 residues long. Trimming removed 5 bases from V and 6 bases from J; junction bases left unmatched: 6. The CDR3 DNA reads TGTGCCAGCAGTCGCCTAGCGGGAGGCCTCAATGAGCAGTTCTTC. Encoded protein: CASSRLAGGLNEQFF.

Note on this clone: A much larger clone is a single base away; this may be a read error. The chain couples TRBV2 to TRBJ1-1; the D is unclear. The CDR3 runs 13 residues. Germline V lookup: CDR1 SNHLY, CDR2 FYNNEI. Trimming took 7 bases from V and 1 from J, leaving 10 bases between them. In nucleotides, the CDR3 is TGTGCCAGCACCCAACAGCCGAACACTGAAGCTTTCTTT. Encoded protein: CASTQQPNTEAFF.

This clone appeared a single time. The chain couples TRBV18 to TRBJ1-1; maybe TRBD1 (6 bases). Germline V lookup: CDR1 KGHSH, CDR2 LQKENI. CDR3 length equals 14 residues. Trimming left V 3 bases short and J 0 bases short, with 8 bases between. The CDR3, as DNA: TGTGCCAGCTCACCGGACAGTATGAACACTGAAGCTTTCTTT. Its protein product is CASSPDSMNTEAFF.

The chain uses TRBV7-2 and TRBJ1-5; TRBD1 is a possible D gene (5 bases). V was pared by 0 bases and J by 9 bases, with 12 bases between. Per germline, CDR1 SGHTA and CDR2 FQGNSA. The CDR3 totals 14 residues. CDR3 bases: TGTGCCAGCAGCTTAGCCAGGGATGGAGGGCCCCAGCATTTT. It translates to CASSLARDGGPQHF.

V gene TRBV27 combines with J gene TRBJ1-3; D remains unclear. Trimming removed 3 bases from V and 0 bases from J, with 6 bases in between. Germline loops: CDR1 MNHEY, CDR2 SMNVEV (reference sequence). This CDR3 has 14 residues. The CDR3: CASSLAHSGNTIYF. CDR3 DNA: TGTGCCAGCAGTTTGGCCCACTCTGGAAACACCATATATTTT.

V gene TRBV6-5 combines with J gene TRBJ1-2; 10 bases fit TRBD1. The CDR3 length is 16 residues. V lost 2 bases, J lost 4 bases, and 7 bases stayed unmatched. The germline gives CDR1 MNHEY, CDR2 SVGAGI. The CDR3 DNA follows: TGTGCCAGCAGTTACGGGGGACAGGGGTGGGGCTATGGCTACACCTTC. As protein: CASSYGGQGWGYGYTF.

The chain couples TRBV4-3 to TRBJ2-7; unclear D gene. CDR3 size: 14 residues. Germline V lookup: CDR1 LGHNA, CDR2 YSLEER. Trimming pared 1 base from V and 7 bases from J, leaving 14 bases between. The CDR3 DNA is TGCGCCAGCAGCCAAGGATTGGAGTTAGGTGAGCAGTACTTC. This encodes CASSQGLELGEQYF.

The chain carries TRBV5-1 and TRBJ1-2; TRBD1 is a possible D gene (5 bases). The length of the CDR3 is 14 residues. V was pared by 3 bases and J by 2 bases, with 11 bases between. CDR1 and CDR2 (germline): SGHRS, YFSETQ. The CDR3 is CASSWKDTNYGYTF. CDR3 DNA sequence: TGCGCCAGCAGCTGGAAGGACACAAACTATGGCTACACCTTC.

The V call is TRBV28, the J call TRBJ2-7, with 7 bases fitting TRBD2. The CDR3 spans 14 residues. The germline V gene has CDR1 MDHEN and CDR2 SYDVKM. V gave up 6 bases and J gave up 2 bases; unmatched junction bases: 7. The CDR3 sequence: CASSMGTKPYEQYF. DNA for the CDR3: TGTGCCAGCAGCATGGGGACTAAGCCCTACGAGCAGTACTTC.

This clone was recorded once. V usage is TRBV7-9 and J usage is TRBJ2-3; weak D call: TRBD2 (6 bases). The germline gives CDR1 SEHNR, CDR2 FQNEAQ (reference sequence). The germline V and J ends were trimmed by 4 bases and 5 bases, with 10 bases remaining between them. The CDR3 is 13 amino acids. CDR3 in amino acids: CASSSSGEDTQYF. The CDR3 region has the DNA TGTGCCAGCAGCTCATCGGGGGAAGATACGCAGTATTTT. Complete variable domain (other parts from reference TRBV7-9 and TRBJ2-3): DTGVSQNPRHKITKRGQNVTFRCDPISEHNRLYWYRQTLGQGPEFLTYFQNEAQLEKSRLLSDRFSAERPKGSFSTLEIQRTEQGDSAMYLCASSSSGEDTQYFGPGTRLTVL.

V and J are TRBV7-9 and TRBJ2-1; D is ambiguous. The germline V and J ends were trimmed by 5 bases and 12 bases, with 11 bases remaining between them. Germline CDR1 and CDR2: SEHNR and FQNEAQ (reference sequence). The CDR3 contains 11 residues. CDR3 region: CASSTGLRQFF. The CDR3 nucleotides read TGTGCCAGCAGCACCGGGCTACGGCAGTTCTTC. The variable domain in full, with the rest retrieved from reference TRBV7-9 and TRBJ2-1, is DTGVSQNPRHKITKRGQNVTFRCDPISEHNRLYWYRQTLGQGPEFLTYFQNEAQLEKSRLLSDRFSAERPKGSFSTLEIQRTEQGDSAMYLCASSTGLRQFFGPGTRLTVL.

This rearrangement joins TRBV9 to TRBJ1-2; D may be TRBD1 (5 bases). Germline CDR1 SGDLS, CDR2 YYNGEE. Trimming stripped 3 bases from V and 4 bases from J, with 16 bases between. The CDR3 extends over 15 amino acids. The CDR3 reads CASSASGYTLYGYTF. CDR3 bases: TGTGCCAGCAGCGCCTCAGGGTACACTCTCTATGGCTACACCTTC.

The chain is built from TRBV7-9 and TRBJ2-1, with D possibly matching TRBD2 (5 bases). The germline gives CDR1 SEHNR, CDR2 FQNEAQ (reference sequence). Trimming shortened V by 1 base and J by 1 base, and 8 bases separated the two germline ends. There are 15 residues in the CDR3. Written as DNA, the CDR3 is TGTGCCAGCAGCTTAGGAGAGGGATCCTACAATGAGCAGTTCTTC. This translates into CASSLGEGSYNEQFF.

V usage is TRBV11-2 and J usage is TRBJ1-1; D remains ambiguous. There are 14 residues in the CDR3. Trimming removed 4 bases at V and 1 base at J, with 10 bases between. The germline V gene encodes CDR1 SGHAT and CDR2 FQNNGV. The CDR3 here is CASSSGHQNTEAFF. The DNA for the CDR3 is TGTGCCAGCAGCTCGGGTCACCAGAACACTGAAGCTTTCTTT. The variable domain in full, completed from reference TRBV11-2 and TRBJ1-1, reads EAGVAQSPRYKIIEKRQSVAFWCNPISGHATLYWYQQILGQGPKLLIQFQNNGVVDDSQLPKDRFSAERLKGVDSTLKIQPAKLEDSAVYLCASSSGHQNTEAFFGQGTRLTVV.

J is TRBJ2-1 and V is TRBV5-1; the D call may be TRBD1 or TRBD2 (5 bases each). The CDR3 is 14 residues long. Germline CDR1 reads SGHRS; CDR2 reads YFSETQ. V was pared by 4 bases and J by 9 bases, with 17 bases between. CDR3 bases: TGCGCCAGCAGCGCCTACGGGACCCCTGGTGAGCAGTTCTTC. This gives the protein CASSAYGTPGEQFF.

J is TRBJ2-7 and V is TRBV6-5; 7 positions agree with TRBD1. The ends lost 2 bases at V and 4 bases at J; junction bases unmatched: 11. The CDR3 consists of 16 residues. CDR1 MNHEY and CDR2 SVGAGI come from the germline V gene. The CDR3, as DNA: TGTGCCAGCAGTTACGGGGGCCCCACAGGGGCTTACGAGCAGTACTTC. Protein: CASSYGGPTGAYEQYF.

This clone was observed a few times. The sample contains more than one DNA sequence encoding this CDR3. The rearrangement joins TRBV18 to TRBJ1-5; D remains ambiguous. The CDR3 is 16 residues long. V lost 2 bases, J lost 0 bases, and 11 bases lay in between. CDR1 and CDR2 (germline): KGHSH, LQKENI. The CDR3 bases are TGTGCCAGCTCACCAAGCAGCCCTAATAGCAATCAGCCCCAGCATTTT. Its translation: CASSPSSPNSNQPQHF. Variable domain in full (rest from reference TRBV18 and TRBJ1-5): NAGVMQNPRHLVRRRGQEARLRCSPMKGHSHVYWYRQLPEEGLKFMVYLQKENIIDESGMPKERFSAEFPKEGPSILRIQQVVRGDSAAYFCASSPSSPNSNQPQHFGDGTRLSIL.

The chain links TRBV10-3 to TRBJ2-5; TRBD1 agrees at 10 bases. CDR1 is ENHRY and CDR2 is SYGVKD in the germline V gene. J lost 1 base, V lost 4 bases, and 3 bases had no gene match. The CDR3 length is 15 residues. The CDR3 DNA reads TGTGCCATCAGTGGGACAGGGGGGCTCCAAGAGACCCAGTACTTC. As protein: CAISGTGGLQETQYF.